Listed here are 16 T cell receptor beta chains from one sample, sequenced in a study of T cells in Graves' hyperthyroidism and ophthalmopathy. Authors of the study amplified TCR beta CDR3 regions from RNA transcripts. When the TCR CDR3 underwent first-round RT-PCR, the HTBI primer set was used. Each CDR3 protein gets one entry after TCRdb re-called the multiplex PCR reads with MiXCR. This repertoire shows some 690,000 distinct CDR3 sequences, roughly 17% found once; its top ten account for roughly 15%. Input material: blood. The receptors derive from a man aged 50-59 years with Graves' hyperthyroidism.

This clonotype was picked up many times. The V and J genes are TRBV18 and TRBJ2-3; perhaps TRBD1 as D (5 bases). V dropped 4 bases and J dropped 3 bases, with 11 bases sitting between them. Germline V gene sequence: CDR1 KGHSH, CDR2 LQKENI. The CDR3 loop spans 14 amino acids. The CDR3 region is CASSQFKGTDTQYF. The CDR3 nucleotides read TGTGCCAGCTCACAATTTAAGGGGACAGATACGCAGTATTTT.

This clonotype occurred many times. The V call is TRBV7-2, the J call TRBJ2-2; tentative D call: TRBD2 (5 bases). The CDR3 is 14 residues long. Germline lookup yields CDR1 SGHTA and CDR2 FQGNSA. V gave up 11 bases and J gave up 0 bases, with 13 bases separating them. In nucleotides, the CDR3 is TGTGCCGGAGGACTGTACGCGAACACCGGGGAGCTGTTTTTT. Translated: CAGGLYANTGELFF.

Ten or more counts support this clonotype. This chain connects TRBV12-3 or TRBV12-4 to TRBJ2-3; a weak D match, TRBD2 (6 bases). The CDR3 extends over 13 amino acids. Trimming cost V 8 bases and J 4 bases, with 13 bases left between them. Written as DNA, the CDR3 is TGTGCCAGCGCGGCGGGAAGGTCAGATACGCAGTATTTT. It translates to CASAAGRSDTQYF.

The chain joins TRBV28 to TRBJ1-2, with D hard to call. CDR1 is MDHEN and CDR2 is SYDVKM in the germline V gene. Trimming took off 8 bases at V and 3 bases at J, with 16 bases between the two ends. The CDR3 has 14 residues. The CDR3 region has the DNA TGTGCCAGCGGGTCGGGAATCAACCACTATGGCTACACCTTC. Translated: CASGSGINHYGYTF.

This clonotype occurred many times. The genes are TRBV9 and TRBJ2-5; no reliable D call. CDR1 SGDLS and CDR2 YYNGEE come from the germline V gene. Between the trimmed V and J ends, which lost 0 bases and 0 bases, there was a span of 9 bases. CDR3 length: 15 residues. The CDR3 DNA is TGTGCCAGCAGCGTAGGGGTGGAGTACCAAGAGACCCAGTACTTC. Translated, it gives CASSVGVEYQETQYF.

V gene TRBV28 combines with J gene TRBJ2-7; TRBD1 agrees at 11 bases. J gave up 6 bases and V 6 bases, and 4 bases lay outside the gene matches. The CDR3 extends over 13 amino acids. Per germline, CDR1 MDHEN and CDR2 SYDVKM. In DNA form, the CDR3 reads TGTGCCAGCAGCAGGACAGGGGGCATCGAGCAGTACTTC. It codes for CASSRTGGIEQYF.

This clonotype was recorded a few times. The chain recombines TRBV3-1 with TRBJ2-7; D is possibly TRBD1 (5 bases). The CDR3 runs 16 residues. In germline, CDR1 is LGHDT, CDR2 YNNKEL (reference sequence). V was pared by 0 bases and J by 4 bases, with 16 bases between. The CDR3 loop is CASSQEGATLRYEQYF. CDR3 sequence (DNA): TGTGCCAGCAGCCAAGAAGGGGCTACTCTCCGTTACGAGCAGTACTTC.

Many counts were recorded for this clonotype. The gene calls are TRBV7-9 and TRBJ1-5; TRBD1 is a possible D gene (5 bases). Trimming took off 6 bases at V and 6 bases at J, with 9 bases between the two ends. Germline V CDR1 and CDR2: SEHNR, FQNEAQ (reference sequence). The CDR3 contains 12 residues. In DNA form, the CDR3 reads TGTGCCAGCAGTTTGGGGGGTCAGCCCCAGCATTTT. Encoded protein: CASSLGGQPQHF.

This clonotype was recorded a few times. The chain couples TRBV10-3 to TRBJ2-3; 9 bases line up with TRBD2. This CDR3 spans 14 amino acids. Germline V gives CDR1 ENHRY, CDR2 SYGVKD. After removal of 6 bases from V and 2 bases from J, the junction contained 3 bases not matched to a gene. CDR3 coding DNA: TGTGCCATCAGGACTAGCGGATACACAGATACGCAGTATTTT. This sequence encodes CAIRTSGYTDTQYF.

The DNA of the CDR3 is TGTGCCTGTAGACAGGGGGGTTACAATGAGCAGTTCTTC. This translates into CACRQGGYNEQFF. V and J are TRBV30 and TRBJ2-1, with 9 bases lining up with TRBD1. Losses at the gene ends were 6 bases for V and 4 bases for J; bases not matched to a gene: 4. Per the germline V gene, CDR1 is GTSNPN and CDR2 is SVGIG (reference sequence). The CDR3 runs to 13 residues.

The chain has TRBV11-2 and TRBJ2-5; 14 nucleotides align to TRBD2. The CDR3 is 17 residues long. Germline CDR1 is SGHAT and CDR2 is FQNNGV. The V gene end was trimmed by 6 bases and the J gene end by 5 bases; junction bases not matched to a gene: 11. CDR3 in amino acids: CASRPLTSGRAWETQYF. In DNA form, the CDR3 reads TGTGCCAGCAGACCCCTGACTAGCGGGAGGGCCTGGGAGACCCAGTACTTC. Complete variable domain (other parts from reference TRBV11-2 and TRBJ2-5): EAGVAQSPRYKIIEKRQSVAFWCNPISGHATLYWYQQILGQGPKLLIQFQNNGVVDDSQLPKDRFSAERLKGVDSTLKIQPAKLEDSAVYLCASRPLTSGRAWETQYFGPGTRLLVL.

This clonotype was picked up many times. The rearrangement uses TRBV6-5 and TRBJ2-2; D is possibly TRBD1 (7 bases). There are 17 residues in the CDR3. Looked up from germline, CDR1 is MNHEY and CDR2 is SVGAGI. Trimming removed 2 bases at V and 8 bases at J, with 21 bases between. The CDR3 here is CASSYRQGGLRKGELFF. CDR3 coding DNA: TGTGCCAGCAGTTACCGGCAGGGGGGTCTAAGAAAGGGGGAGCTGTTTTTT.

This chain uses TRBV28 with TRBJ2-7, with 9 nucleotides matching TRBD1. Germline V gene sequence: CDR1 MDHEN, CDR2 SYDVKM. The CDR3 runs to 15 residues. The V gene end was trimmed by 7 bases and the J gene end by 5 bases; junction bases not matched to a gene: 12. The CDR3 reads CASTLTGTGINEQYF. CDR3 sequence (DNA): TGTGCCAGCACATTGACCGGGACAGGGATCAACGAGCAGTACTTC.

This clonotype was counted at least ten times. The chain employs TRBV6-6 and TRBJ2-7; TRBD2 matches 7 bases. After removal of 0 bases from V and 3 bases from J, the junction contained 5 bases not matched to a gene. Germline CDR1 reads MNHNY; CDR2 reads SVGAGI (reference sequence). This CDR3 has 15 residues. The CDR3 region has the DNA TGTGCCAGCAGTTACTCCCGGCGGGAGAACTACGAGCAGTACTTC. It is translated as CASSYSRRENYEQYF.

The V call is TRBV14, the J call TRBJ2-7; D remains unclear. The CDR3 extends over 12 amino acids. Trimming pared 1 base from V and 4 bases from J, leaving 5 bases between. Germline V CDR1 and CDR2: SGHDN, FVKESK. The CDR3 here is CASSQVRYEQYF. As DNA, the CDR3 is TGTGCCAGCAGCCAAGTTCGTTACGAGCAGTACTTC.

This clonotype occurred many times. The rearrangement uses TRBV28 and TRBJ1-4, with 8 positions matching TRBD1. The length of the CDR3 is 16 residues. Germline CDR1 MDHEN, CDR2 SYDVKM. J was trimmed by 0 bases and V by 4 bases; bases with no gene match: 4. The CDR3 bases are TGTGCCAGCAGTTCCGACAGGGGTTCAACTAATGAAAAACTGTTTTTT. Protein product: CASSSDRGSTNEKLFF.